The text below deals with one T cell receptor beta chain. Its specificity is unknown. Germline V gene sequence: CDR1 MNHEY, CDR2 SMNVEV (reference sequence). The CDR3 contains 15 residues. V was clipped by 4 bases and J by 4 bases, with 17 bases between them. The record originates from a study of OX40 agonist ivuxolimab in advanced cancers. The wider study: All patients had ivuxolimab intravenously every 2 weeks at 0.01 to 10 mg/kg. Partial responses were observed in three patients, of whom one had hepatocellular carcinoma and two had cutaneous melanoma.

Study observations and caveats: It was not determined which antigens were specifically recognized by the peripheral T cells that had undergone clonal expansion.

On cycle 4 day 1 and cycle 7 day 1, as well as at baseline, blood was sampled. The table came from immunoSEQ multiplex PCR; TCRdb's copy has only in-frame clones and leaves some out. The repertoire holds about 69,000 clones, with 65% to 80% as singletons. Sequencing used CD4+ or CD8+ T cells sorted from blood, obtained in a trial of the OX40 agonist ivuxolimab. The V and J genes are TRBV27 and TRBJ2-7; maybe TRBD2 (7 bases). The TCR sequence derives from an adult with an advanced solid tumor such as melanoma, head and neck, liver or kidney cancer. In nucleotides, the CDR3 is TGTGCCAGCAGTTCCTTGGGAGGGGGGGCTTACGAGCAGTACTTC. As protein: CASSSLGGGAYEQYF.